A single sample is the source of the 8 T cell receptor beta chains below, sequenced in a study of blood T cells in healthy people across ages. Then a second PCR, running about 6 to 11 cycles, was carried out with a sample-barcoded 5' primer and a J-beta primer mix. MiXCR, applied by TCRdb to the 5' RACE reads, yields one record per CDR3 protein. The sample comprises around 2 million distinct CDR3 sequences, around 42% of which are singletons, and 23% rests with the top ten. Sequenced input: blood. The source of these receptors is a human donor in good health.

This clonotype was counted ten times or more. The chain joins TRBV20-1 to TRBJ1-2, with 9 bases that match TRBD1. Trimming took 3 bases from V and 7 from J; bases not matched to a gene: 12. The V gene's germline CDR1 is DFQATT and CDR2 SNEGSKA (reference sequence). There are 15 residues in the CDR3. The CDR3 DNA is TGCAGTGCTAGGATCAGGGACAGGGTGGGTTCTGGCTACACCTTC. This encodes CSARIRDRVGSGYTF.

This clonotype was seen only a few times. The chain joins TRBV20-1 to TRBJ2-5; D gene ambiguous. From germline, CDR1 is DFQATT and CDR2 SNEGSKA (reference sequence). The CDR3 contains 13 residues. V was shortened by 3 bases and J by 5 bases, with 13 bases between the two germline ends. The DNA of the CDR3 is TGCAGTGCTAGTCAACAGAGTGGCGAGACCCAGTACTTC. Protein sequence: CSASQQSGETQYF.

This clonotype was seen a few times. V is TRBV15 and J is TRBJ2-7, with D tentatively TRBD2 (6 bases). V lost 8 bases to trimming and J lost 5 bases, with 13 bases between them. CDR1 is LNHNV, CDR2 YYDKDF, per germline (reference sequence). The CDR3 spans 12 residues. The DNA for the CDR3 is TGTGCCACCGGGCGGGGTCCCGACGAGCAGTACTTC. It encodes CATGRGPDEQYF.

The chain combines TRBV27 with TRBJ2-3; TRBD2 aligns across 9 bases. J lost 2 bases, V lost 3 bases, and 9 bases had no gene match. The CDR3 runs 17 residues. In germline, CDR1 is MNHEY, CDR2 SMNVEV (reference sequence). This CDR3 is CASSFAGLAGNTDTQYF. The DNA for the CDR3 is TGTGCCAGCAGTTTCGCCGGCCTAGCGGGGAACACAGATACGCAGTATTTT.

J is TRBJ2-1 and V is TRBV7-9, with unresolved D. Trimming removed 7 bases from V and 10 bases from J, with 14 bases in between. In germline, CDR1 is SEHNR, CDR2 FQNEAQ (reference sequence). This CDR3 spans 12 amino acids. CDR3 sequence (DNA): TGTGCCAGCACCCCCTTAGCCCAGGAGCAGTTCTTC. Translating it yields CASTPLAQEQFF.

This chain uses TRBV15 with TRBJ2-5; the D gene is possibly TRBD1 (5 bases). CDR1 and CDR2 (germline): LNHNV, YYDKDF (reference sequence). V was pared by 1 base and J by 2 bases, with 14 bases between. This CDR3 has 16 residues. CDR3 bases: TGTGCCACCAGCAGAGGCAGACAGCGACATCAAGAGACCCAGTACTTC. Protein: CATSRGRQRHQETQYF.

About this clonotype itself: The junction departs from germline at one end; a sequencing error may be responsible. The CDR3 bases are TGTGCCAGCAGCTTAGCGGACTCCAACAATGAGCAGTTCTTC. This sequence encodes CASSLADSNNEQFF. The chain recombines TRBV7-6 with TRBJ2-1, with a tentative D call TRBD2 (5 bases). This CDR3 is built from 14 residues. The V gene's germline CDR1 is SGHVS and CDR2 FNYEAQ.

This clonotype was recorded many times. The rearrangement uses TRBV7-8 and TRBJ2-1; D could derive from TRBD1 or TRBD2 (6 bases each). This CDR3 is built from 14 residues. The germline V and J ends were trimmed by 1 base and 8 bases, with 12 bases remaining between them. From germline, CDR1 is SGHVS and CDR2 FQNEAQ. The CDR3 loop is CASSLGVGGYEQFF. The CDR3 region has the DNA TGTGCCAGCAGCTTAGGGGTAGGGGGGTATGAGCAGTTCTTC.